This T cell receptor (beta chain) emerged from a study of shared clonotypes between healthy human individuals. In the study overall: The composition of the donors was a couple of women and a few men aged 18 to 49. Broader study findings: The represented genetic and exposure-history diversity was limited by the small number of donors.

The CDR3 is 15 amino acids. The germline V gene has CDR1 SGHNT and CDR2 YYREEE (reference sequence). J was trimmed by 11 bases and V by 0 bases; bases with no gene match: 11. Some clones are missing from TCRdb's copy, which holds only in-frame ones; the method was immunoSEQ multiplex PCR. The table has about 2.4 million clones, 80% to 95% seen once. Comment on this clone: What it recognizes is unknown.

This TCR was sampled from a man between 18 and 29 years old in good health. Some clones in this sample may be carry-over from other donors' samples. This chain joins TRBV5-4 and TRBJ2-3; 8 bases are a match to TRBD2. Sequencing was performed on naive CD4+ T cells from PBMCs. As for subset: CD45RA+ positively selected. CDR3 amino acids: CASSLAGGRSARQYF. CDR3 sequence (DNA): TGTGCCAGCAGCTTGGCCGGCGGGAGGTCCGCGAGGCAGTATTTT.